The sequence of this T cell receptor beta chain was determined in a study of neoadjuvant anti-PD-1 for oral cavity cancer. Regarding the study as a whole: Only a few patients per response group were TCR-analyzed; validation needed.

Of note for this clone: Its specificity is not known.

The protocol was immunoSEQ multiplex PCR, while the TCRdb copy is restricted to in-frame clones and leaves out a portion. The table records more than 25,000 clones, around four fifths of them present only once. Looked up from germline, CDR1 is MDHEN and CDR2 is SYDVKM. CDR3 length: 14 residues. V lost 4 bases and J 6 bases, leaving 14 bases between the germline ends. As to time point: after neoadjuvant nivolumab, at surgical resection. These oral cavity squamous cell carcinomas were HPV-negative and locally advanced. This material consisted of PBMCs, taken after nivolumab (anti-PD-1) treatment. The clonotype was recovered from a person aged 40 to 85 with oral cavity squamous cell carcinoma. The chain recombines TRBV28 with TRBJ2-3; the D is unclear. The CDR3 DNA is TGTGCCAGCAGTTCCCCCTTCACAGAGGATACGCAGTATTTT. Its protein product is CASSSPFTEDTQYF.